This T cell receptor beta chain was captured by sequencing in a study of tumor-infiltrating lymphocytes in localized non-small cell lung cancer (dated by TCRdb to 2020 to 2022). A note on the overall study: Patients whose samples were collected after neoadjuvant chemotherapy, as well as both smokers and never-smokers and several histologies, were included in the cohort. The overall ICON cohort comprised 150 or so surgical patients with localized non-small cell lung cancer whose tumors were resected. A total of roughly 57 patients were included in the paired tumor versus uninvolved lung comparison of immunoSEQ T-cell fraction. Each patient contributed resected tumor tissue and uninvolved lung tissue from the same patient, described as non-adjacent to the tumor. The same patients underwent several integrated assays, with TCR sequencing performed together with flow cytometry, multiplex immunofluorescence, RNA-seq, exome sequencing and proteomics.

The first patient joined ICON in 2016, and enrollment wrapped up when the last patient was enrolled in late 2018. From a subcohort of 76 patients, fresh tumor and matched uninvolved tissue were collected for in-depth immune analyses, including TCR sequencing. DNA for TCR sequencing was isolated from bulk tissue, and no cell sorting was done. Study-level results and caveats: Assay coverage varied across patients depending on available tissue quantity, so only a subset of the cohort had TCR sequencing. TCR-derived T-cell fraction did not differ between the flow cytometry-defined immunotypes IM1 (good prognosis) and IM2 (poor prognosis). Because different assays used different pieces of the same tissue, intratumor heterogeneity could not be separated from technical variation. TCRbeta sequencing supported higher T cell infiltration in tumors than in uninvolved lung tissue, consistent with immunofluorescence CD3 counts.

The immunoSEQ assay used for TCR sequencing gave the T-cell fraction in both tumor and uninvolved lung tissue. As for the authors' bioinformatics: For survival analysis, patients were divided into high (upper tertile) and low (lower two tertiles) T-cell fraction groups, which were compared by log-rank test. A signed-rank test was used to check for differences in T-cell fraction between paired tumor and uninvolved lung. This is the immuneACCESS table as TCRdb keeps it, with only in-frame sequences that have V and J called. A part of the clones is gone; compared with another copy, unresolved V genes explain less than half, and the rest is unexplained. V and J calls and clone size are copied from that table; D and trimming were computed from the DNA. This sample has about 15,000 clones in its table, and around 81% of those were observed once. The ten largest make up about a tenth of the sample. A word on this clone: The clone's antigen remains unknown. No base qualities exist here, and no much larger clone lies one base off it.

The sequence was obtained from a human donor with non-small cell lung cancer. Sample: uninvolved lung tissue not adjacent to the tumor.

The nucleotide sequence is given as TGTGCCAGCACCGACCCCGCCAGCACAGATACGCAGTATTTT. This gives the protein CASTDPASTDTQYF. The chain joins TRBV25-1 to TRBJ2-3; there is no confident call for the D gene. Including the terminal cysteine and phenylalanine, the CDR3 comprises 14 residues. The only DNA kept is the CDR3, 42 bases in frame from the first base. V loses 7 bases, J loses 0 bases, and the germline ends lie 11 bases apart. CDR1 and CDR2, looked up from the germline V gene, are MGHDK and SYGVNS.